The 4 T cell receptor beta chains given below trace back to one sample, sequenced in a study of cytomegalovirus exposure and HLA in healthy donors. PCR amplification relied on 60 Vbeta primers (plus 13 Jbeta primers). Measured with immunoSEQ multiplex PCR; TCRdb has only the in-frame clones, and not every one. Of some 250,000 clones listed, 70% to 90% are singletons. Sequencing used PBMCs. The receptors were sampled from an older woman in good health and CMV-seropositive.

This clone came up once. V gene TRBV29-1 combines with J gene TRBJ1-1; the D is unclear. The CDR3 is 12 residues long. Germline V gene data show CDR1 as SQVTM and CDR2 as ANQGSEA. Trimming left V 0 bases short and J 4 bases short, with 6 bases between. The CDR3 spells CSVEDPRTEAFF. CDR3 DNA sequence: TGCAGCGTTGAAGATCCCCGCACTGAAGCTTTCTTT.

This clone has just one count. The V call is TRBV5-1, the J call TRBJ2-3; the D is unclear. Per germline, CDR1 SGHRS and CDR2 YFSETQ. V was pared by 4 bases and J by 1 base, with 10 bases between. The CDR3 has 14 amino acids. The CDR3 sequence is CASSVQVGTDTQYF. The CDR3 coding sequence is TGCGCCAGCAGCGTGCAGGTTGGCACAGATACGCAGTATTTT.

The V gene is TRBV2, the J gene TRBJ1-1; D might be TRBD1 (6 bases). Germline loops: CDR1 SNHLY, CDR2 FYNNEI. V dropped 4 bases and J dropped 1 base, with 13 bases sitting between them. The CDR3 consists of 15 residues. CDR3 DNA: TGTGCCAGCAGTGGCCTTGGCAGGGGGAACACTGAAGCTTTCTTT. Translated, it gives CASSGLGRGNTEAFF.

The chain has TRBV18 and TRBJ1-4; no firm D call. Germline assignment: CDR1 KGHSH and CDR2 LQKENI. Trimming shortened V by 4 bases and J by 0 bases, and 6 bases separated the two germline ends. This CDR3 comprises 14 residues. The CDR3 loop reads CASSQTTTNEKLFF. The CDR3 DNA sequence: TGTGCCAGCTCACAGACTACAACTAATGAAAAACTGTTTTTT.